This T cell receptor beta chain was sequenced for a study of blood T cell repertoires in COVID-19. Study summary: From the United States, Italy and Spain came samples of acute and convalescent COVID-19. T cells, B-cell-depleted T cells, or PBMCs provided the cDNA or gDNA that served as material.

In the study's own analysis: Estimated nucleated cell counts came from reference gene primer amplification. The repertoire was sequenced with immunoSEQ multiplex PCR; TCRdb's copy has only in-frame clones and lacks some. The DNA was the basis for D and trimming; V, J and clone size are from that table. The profile shows fewer than 400,000 clones, nearly 90% of them singletons. From germline, CDR1 is SGHKS and CDR2 YYEKEE (reference sequence). The CDR3 runs 15 residues. Trimming removed 4 bases from V and 3 bases from J; junction bases left unmatched: 9. Input material: peripheral blood. This TCR was recovered from a woman aged 25 to 45 with COVID-19, enrolled during active disease. The chain couples TRBV5-5 to TRBJ1-1; 7 bases match TRBD1. The CDR3 bases are TGTGCCAGCAGCAGCCAGGGGGTGATGGACACTGAAGCTTTCTTT. Amino acid sequence: CASSSQGVMDTEAFF.